The 3 T cell receptor beta chains given below trace back to one sample, sequenced in a study of identical twins. MiXCR was run by TCRdb on the 5' RACE reads, yielding one entry per CDR3 protein. The table records about 900,000 distinct CDR3 sequences, roughly 12% of them present only once. The same data also went into a second study, on yellow fever vaccine responses in identical twins.

The sample consisted of PBMCs. Every receptor here comes from a woman aged 18-29 years in good health.

The CDR3 sequence: CASSPTGGYYGYTF. The CDR3 DNA reads as TGTGCCAGCAGTCCGACAGGAGGGTACTATGGCTACACCTTC. V gene TRBV25-1 combines with J gene TRBJ1-2, with D tentatively TRBD1 (6 bases). The CDR3 has 14 amino acids. Trimming stripped 5 bases from V and 3 bases from J, with 13 bases between. Germline V gene data show CDR1 as MGHDK and CDR2 as SYGVNS.

This clonotype was counted only a few times. The V gene is TRBV7-6, the J gene TRBJ2-2; TRBD2 is a possible D gene (6 bases). The V end lost 1 base, the J end lost 0 bases, and 12 bases lay between the germline ends. The CDR3 runs to 17 residues. Germline CDR1 reads SGHVS; CDR2 reads FNYEAQ. CDR3 sequence reads: CASSLGTSTANTGELFF. The CDR3 DNA sequence: TGTGCCAGCAGCTTAGGAACTAGCACCGCGAACACCGGGGAGCTGTTTTTT.

This clonotype was counted a few times. The chain employs TRBV5-1 and TRBJ2-1; 13 bases line up with TRBD2. The germline gives CDR1 SGHRS, CDR2 YFSETQ. The V gene end was trimmed by 0 bases and the J gene end by 5 bases; junction bases not matched to a gene: 2. There are 16 residues in the CDR3. The CDR3 DNA follows: TGCGCCAGCAGCTTGGCCGGGACTAGCGGGGACAATGAGCAGTTCTTC. Protein sequence: CASSLAGTSGDNEQFF. Supplemented by reference TRBV5-1 and TRBJ2-1, the full variable domain reads KAGVTQTPRYLIKTRGQQVTLSCSPISGHRSVSWYQQTPGQGLQFLFEYFSETQRNKGNFPGRFSGRQFSNSRSEMNVSTLELGDSALYLCASSLAGTSGDNEQFFGPGTRLTVL.